These T cell receptor beta chains were read from a single sample in a study of blood T cells in healthy people across ages. TCRdb passed the 5' RACE reads through MiXCR, listing each CDR3 protein once. The sample lists 700,000 to 950,000 distinct CDR3 sequences, 43% occurring once. Sequencing was performed on blood. Every receptor here comes from a woman aged 55-70 years in good health. CDR3s include the opening cysteine and the closing phenylalanine or tryptophan. The D gene is left open where the match is weak. Not every row has a clone size; where given, it reads once, few, many or a size class.

D gene	clone size	J gene	V gene	CDR3 DNA	CDR3 protein
NA	NA	TRBJ1-2	TRBV3-1	TGTGCCAGCAGCCGACAGGTGGACAACTATGGCTACACCTTC	CASSRQVDNYGYTF
TRBD2	few	TRBJ2-4	TRBV7-9	TGTGCCAGCAGCTTAGGGGAGGGGAGGGACATTCAGTACTTC	CASSLGEGRDIQYF
TRBD1	NA	TRBJ2-3	TRBV7-2	TGTGCCAGCAGAGAACAGGGGCCGTGTACGCAGTATTTT	CASREQGPCTQYF
TRBD1	NA	TRBJ2-2	TRBV19	TGTGCCAGTAGTATCAGGACAGGGGGGCCCGGGGAGCTGTTTTTT	CASSIRTGGPGELFF
NA	NA	TRBJ2-5	TRBV5-6	TGTGCCAGCAGCTGGGGTGGGGGAGAGACCCAGTACTTC	CASSWGGGETQYF
NA	NA	TRBJ2-1	TRBV29-1	TGCAGCGTACCCGATCGGGGGCTGGATCGGAGCTCCTACAATAAGCAGTTCTTC	CSVPDRGLDRSSYNKQFF
NA	few	TRBJ1-2	TRBV9	TGTGCCAGCAGCGTAGATCAGGGCTCTCAATCTTATGGCTACACCTTC	CASSVDQGSQSYGYTF
TRBD2	NA	TRBJ2-4	TRBV5-4	TGTGCCAGCAGCTTGTATGGGGAGGGCCTAGTCAAAAACATTCAGTACTTC	CASSLYGEGLVKNIQYF
NA	NA	TRBJ1-5	TRBV20-1	TGCAGTGGTTGGGCAGATAGCAATCAGCCCCAGCATTTT	CSGWADSNQPQHF
TRBD1	NA	TRBJ1-4	TRBV11-2	TGTGCCAGCAGCCTCACACAGGGGCAACTGTTTTTT	CASSLTQGQLFF
TRBD1	once	TRBJ1-2	TRBV14	TGTGCCAGCAGCCCCGGGACAGGGCACTATGGCTACACCTTC	CASSPGTGHYGYTF
NA	NA	TRBJ1-1	TRBV10-3	TGTGCCATCAAAGGAGGGACGGACACTGAAGCTTTCTTT	CAIKGGTDTEAFF
NA	few	TRBJ2-1	TRBV13	TGTGCCAGCAGCTTAGTTTCGGGGGTGGCGCAGTTCTTC	CASSLVSGVAQFF
NA	few	TRBJ2-7	TRBV14	TGTGCCAGCAGCCAAACAGTGGCGGTCGGGGAGCAGTACTTC	CASSQTVAVGEQYF
NA	many	TRBJ1-1	TRBV7-9	TGTGCCAGCAGCCCGGTGGAGGCAGGGACTGAAGCTTTCTTT	CASSPVEAGTEAFF
TRBD1	NA	TRBJ2-5	TRBV24-1	TGTGCCACCAGCGGGACAGGGATGTCGGAGACCCAGTACTTC	CATSGTGMSETQYF